This T cell receptor beta chain was captured in a study of cytomegalovirus exposure and HLA in healthy donors. Notes on the study in general: For most TCR beta V segments, an earlier analysis put the productive rate at about 90% or about 30% of the time. The study designated over 150 TCR beta chains cytomegalovirus-associated. It was only CMV serostatus that was available as immune exposure information.

J gave up 4 bases and V 4 bases, and 7 bases lay outside the gene matches. This CDR3 has 15 residues. Germline V gives CDR1 SGHNT, CDR2 YYREEE (reference sequence). Notes on this clone: Antigen unknown.

PCR involved 60 Vbeta and 13 Jbeta primers. Some clones are missing from TCRdb's copy, which holds only in-frame ones; the method was immunoSEQ multiplex PCR. The repertoire holds approximately 150,000 clones, approximately 80% seen once, with 1.5% to 2% in the top ten. The sequence derives from a woman aged 25 to 39 in good health and CMV-seronegative. The source material was PBMCs. J is TRBJ2-3 and V is TRBV5-4, with 9 nucleotides matching TRBD2. The CDR3 spells CASSTPIAGADTQYF. The CDR3 DNA follows: TGTGCCAGCAGCACACCTATAGCGGGGGCAGATACGCAGTATTTT.